In this sample, the clone carrying this TCR beta chain turned up many times. PCR was performed a second time for about 6 to 12 cycles using a sample-barcoded 5' primer and a J-beta primer mix. TCRdb re-analysed the 5' RACE reads in MiXCR, keeping a single row per CDR3 protein. The sample includes roughly 650,000 distinct CDR3 sequences, about 32% of them seen just once. The source of the sample is a study of blood T cells in healthy people across ages. The CDR3 is 12 residues long. Germline values: CDR1 SGHVS, CDR2 FQNEAQ. Trimming pared 5 bases from V and 4 bases from J, leaving 8 bases between. Sequencing input: blood. The chain recombines TRBV7-8 with TRBJ1-1; possibly TRBD1 for D (5 bases). The TCR sequence derives from an elderly woman in good health. Here the CDR3 DNA reads TGTGCCAGCAGCGCAGGGTTCACTGAAGCTTTCTTT. Protein: CASSAGFTEAFF. Looking up the rest from reference TRBV7-8 and TRBJ1-1 gives the full variable domain: GAGVSQSPRYKVAKRGQDVALRCDPISGHVSLFWYQQALGQGPEFLTYFQNEAQLDKSGLPSDRFFAERPEGSVSTLKIQRTQQEDSAVYLCASSAGFTEAFFGQGTRLTVV.